The clone carrying this TCR beta chain was detected only a few times. CDR3 length: 18 residues. With V trimmed by 3 bases and J by 3 bases, 12 bases remained unmatched. CDR1 is SNHLY and CDR2 is FYNNEI in the germline V gene. Hyperthyroidism, newly diagnosed and lasting under 2 months, affected patients aged 18 to 65. Diagnoses used clinical symptoms, serum thyroxine and TRAb, thyroid ultrasound and orbital computed tomography. At first hyperthyroidism diagnosis, before any ophthalmopathy symptoms, the blood sample was collected. The sample originates from a study of T cells in Graves' hyperthyroidism and ophthalmopathy. Study context: Once the initial diagnosis was made, peripheral blood was obtained before any treatment.

Amplification yielded TCR beta CDR3 regions, with RNA transcripts as the source. The HTBI set primed first-round TCR CDR3 RT-PCR. TCRdb analysed the multiplex PCR reads with MiXCR anew, one entry per CDR3 protein. The table lists fewer than 900,000 distinct CDR3 sequences, around a sixth of them singletons. Sequenced input: blood. The V call is TRBV2, the J call TRBJ2-1; 9 bases match TRBD2. This receptor was obtained from a woman aged 45-65 years with Graves' hyperthyroidism that later progressed to Graves' ophthalmopathy. The CDR3 reads CASSDPPETSGHYNEQFF. In nucleotides, the CDR3 is TGTGCCAGCAGTGACCCCCCCGAGACTAGCGGACACTACAATGAGCAGTTCTTC.